This T cell receptor (beta chain) was obtained from a study of blood T cell repertoires in COVID-19. Study summary: The analysed material was cDNA or gDNA that came from T cells, B-cell-depleted T cells, or PBMCs.

This CDR3 is built from 13 residues. V was cut by 7 bases and J by 4 bases, with 12 bases left in between. Per germline, CDR1 MGHDK and CDR2 SYGVNS. A Seattle source enrolled patients during active infection and followed them longitudinally. Assay: immunoSEQ multiplex PCR; the TCRdb copy retains only in-frame clones and omits some. The data contain fewer than 250,000 clones, 84% of them singletons. The gene calls are TRBV25-1 and TRBJ2-3; D might be TRBD1 (6 bases). This TCR came from a woman older than 75 with COVID-19, enrolled during active disease. Sequenced sample: peripheral blood. In DNA form, the CDR3 reads TGTGCCAGCAAGGGGCAGGGGCCAGATACGCAGTATTTT. Protein: CASKGQGPDTQYF.